This T cell receptor (beta chain) was captured by sequencing in a study of T cell changes during pregnancy in multiple sclerosis. Measured with immunoSEQ multiplex PCR; TCRdb has only the in-frame clones, and not every one. The top ten hold about 1.5% of the sample, which has some 43,000 clones, roughly 90% seen once. The length of the CDR3 is 15 residues. Losses at the gene ends were 9 bases for V and 4 bases for J; bases not matched to a gene: 12. Per the germline V gene, CDR1 is SNHLY and CDR2 is FYNNEI. The chain couples TRBV2 to TRBJ2-7; 10 nucleotides align to TRBD1. The TCR originated in a female donor in good health, enrolled as a control in a pregnancy study. The sequencing here drew on peripheral blood, taken in the first trimester of pregnancy. The CDR3 DNA sequence: TGTGCCAGGTCTGGCACGACAGGGGGCATGTACGAGCAGTACTTC. Its translation is CARSGTTGGMYEQYF.